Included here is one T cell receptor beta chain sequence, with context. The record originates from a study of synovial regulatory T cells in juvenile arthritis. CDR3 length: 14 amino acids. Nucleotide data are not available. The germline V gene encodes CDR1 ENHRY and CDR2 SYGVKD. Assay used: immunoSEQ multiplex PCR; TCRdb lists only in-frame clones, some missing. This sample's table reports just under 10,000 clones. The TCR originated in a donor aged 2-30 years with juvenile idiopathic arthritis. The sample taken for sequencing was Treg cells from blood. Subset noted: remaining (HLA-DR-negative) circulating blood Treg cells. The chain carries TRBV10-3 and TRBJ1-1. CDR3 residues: CAISAGRGNTEAFF.